This entry lists 10 T cell receptor beta chains sequenced from one sample in a study of response to subunit inactivated influenza vaccine. TCRdb reprocessed the RT-PCR reads with MiXCR, giving one entry per CDR3 protein. The sample includes roughly 620,000 distinct CDR3 sequences, 11% of them seen just once. These sequences were also reported in another study, on T cells expressing NK-cell markers. That study reports: For TCR beta, cDNA was produced by 5'RACE template switching with UMIs.

Sequencing used PBMCs from blood, obtained on the day of vaccination. The source of these receptors is a man in his forties or fifties who received an inactivated influenza vaccine.

The genes are TRBV29-1 and TRBJ2-5; the D gene is possibly TRBD2 (6 bases). The CDR3 consists of 13 residues. Trimming took off 6 bases at V and 2 bases at J, with 13 bases between the two ends. Germline CDR1 SQVTM, CDR2 ANQGSEA. The CDR3 sequence: CSVERDFQETQYF. In DNA form, the CDR3 reads TGCAGCGTCGAACGGGACTTTCAAGAGACCCAGTACTTC.

This clonotype was picked up a small number of times. J is TRBJ2-5 and V is TRBV5-8; 8 bases are a match to TRBD2. The CDR3 has 14 amino acids. The ends lost 3 bases at V and 4 bases at J; junction bases unmatched: 5. Germline CDR1 is SGHTS and CDR2 is YDEGEE. CDR3: CASSSGGAPETQYF. Written as DNA, the CDR3 is TGTGCCAGCAGCTCGGGGGGGGCCCCAGAGACCCAGTACTTC.

This clonotype turned up a few times. V is TRBV6-1 and J is TRBJ2-6; D unresolved. This CDR3 is 15 amino acids long. The V end was cut by 11 bases, the J end by 0 bases, with 14 bases between. Germline CDR1 is MNHNS and CDR2 is SASEGT. CDR3 nucleotide sequence: TGTGCCGCAGGTCCCTTGAGCTCTGGGGCCAACGTCCTGACTTTC. The encoded protein is CAAGPLSSGANVLTF.

This clonotype was counted between two and nine times. This chain links TRBV5-1 with TRBJ2-2; D is unclear. CDR1 is SGHRS and CDR2 is YFSETQ in the germline V gene. V dropped 8 bases and J dropped 1 base, with 9 bases sitting between them. The CDR3 length is 13 residues. In DNA, the CDR3 is TGCGCCAGTCTCGCAGGGAACACCGGGGAGCTGTTTTTT. This encodes CASLAGNTGELFF.

The chain has TRBV20-1 and TRBJ2-3; the D gene is possibly TRBD1 (7 bases). The CDR3 runs 13 residues. Germline V gives CDR1 DFQATT, CDR2 SNEGSKA (reference sequence). V lost 3 bases, J lost 6 bases, and 13 bases lay in between. The CDR3 loop reads CSASRRGRDTQYF. For the CDR3, the DNA is TGCAGTGCTAGTCGGAGGGGGCGGGATACGCAGTATTTT.

This clonotype has more than one count but fewer than ten. This chain connects TRBV3-1 to TRBJ1-6, with 8 bases aligning to TRBD1. The CDR3 is 18 residues long. CDR1 LGHDT and CDR2 YNNKEL come from the germline V gene (reference sequence). Losses at the gene ends were 6 bases for V and 10 bases for J; bases not matched to a gene: 20. CDR3 residues: CASRAIGGSGTGGSPLHF. In DNA form, the CDR3 reads TGTGCCAGCAGAGCCATAGGGGGGTCCGGGACAGGTGGATCACCCCTCCACTTT.

V and J are TRBV7-2 and TRBJ2-5; D unclear. Germline V CDR1 and CDR2: SGHTA, FQGNSA. Trimming pared 2 bases from V and 6 bases from J, leaving 10 bases between. The CDR3 totals 13 residues. The CDR3 is CASSLPTRQTQYF. The DNA for the CDR3 is TGTGCCAGCAGCTTACCCACTCGACAGACCCAGTACTTC.

This clonotype has a count of ten or more. The J gene is TRBJ1-3, the V gene TRBV4-2; D uncertain. The V and J ends lost 4 bases and 2 bases respectively, with 15 bases between them. The CDR3 spans 16 residues. Germline CDR1 and CDR2: LGHNA and YNFKEQ. The CDR3 reads CASSRASTSTGNTIYF. The CDR3 nucleotides read TGTGCCAGCAGCCGCGCCTCTACCTCTACTGGAAACACCATATATTTT.

V is TRBV2 and J is TRBJ2-7, with 9 bases lining up with TRBD2. CDR1 and CDR2 (germline): SNHLY, FYNNEI. J lost 4 bases, V lost 4 bases, and 8 bases had no gene match. The CDR3 loop spans 15 amino acids. The CDR3 DNA follows: TGTGCCAGCAGTGTGGTAGCGGGAGTGATATACGAGCAGTACTTC. Protein product: CASSVVAGVIYEQYF.

The chain employs TRBV2 and TRBJ2-2; D perhaps matches TRBD2 (6 bases). With 7 bases removed from V and 1 base from J, the gap between germline ends came to 10 bases. The CDR3 totals 14 residues. Germline V lookup: CDR1 SNHLY, CDR2 FYNNEI. The CDR3 is CASTGGENTGELFF. For the CDR3, the DNA is TGTGCCAGCACCGGGGGAGAGAACACCGGGGAGCTGTTTTTT.